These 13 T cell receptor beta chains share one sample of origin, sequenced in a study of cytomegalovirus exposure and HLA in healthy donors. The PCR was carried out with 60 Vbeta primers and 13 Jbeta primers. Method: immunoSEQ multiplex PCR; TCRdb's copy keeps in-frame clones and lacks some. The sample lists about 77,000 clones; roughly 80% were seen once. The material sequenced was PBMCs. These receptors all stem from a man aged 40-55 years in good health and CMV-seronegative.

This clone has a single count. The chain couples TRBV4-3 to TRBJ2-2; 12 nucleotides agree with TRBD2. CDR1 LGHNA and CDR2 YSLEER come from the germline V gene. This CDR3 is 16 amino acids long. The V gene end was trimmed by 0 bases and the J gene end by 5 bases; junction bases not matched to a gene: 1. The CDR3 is CASSQELAGGTGELFF. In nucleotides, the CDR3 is TGCGCCAGCAGCCAAGAACTAGCGGGAGGAACCGGGGAGCTGTTTTTT.

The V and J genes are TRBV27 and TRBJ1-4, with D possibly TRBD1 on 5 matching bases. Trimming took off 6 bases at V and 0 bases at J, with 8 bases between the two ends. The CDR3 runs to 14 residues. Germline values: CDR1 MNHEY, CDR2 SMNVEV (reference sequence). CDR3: CASRSTATNEKLFF. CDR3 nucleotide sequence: TGTGCCAGCAGGTCGACAGCAACTAATGAAAAACTGTTTTTT.

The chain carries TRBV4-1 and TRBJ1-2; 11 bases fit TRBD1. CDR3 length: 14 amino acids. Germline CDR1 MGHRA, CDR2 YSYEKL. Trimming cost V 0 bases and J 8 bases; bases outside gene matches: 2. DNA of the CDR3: TGCGCCAGCAGCCAAGAGAGGACAGGGGGCGGCTACACCTTC. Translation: CASSQERTGGGYTF.

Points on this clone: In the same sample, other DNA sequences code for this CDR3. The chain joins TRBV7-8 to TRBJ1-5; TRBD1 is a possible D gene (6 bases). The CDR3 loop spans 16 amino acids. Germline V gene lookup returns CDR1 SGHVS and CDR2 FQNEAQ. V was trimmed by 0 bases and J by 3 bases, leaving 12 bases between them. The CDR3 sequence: CASSLAPRGNNQPQHF. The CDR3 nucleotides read TGTGCCAGCAGCTTAGCGCCCAGGGGTAACAATCAGCCCCAGCATTTT. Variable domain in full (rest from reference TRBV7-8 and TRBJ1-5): GAGVSQSPRYKVAKRGQDVALRCDPISGHVSLFWYQQALGQGPEFLTYFQNEAQLDKSGLPSDRFFAERPEGSVSTLKIQRTQQEDSAVYLCASSLAPRGNNQPQHFGDGTRLSIL.

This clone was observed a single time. This chain's CDR3 is CASSVSGGLTDTQYF. Written as DNA, the CDR3 is TGTGCCAGCAGCGTCAGTGGGGGCCTTACCGATACGCAGTATTTT. The V gene is TRBV7-3, the J gene TRBJ2-3; D may be TRBD1 (6 bases). CDR1 and CDR2 (germline): SGHTA, FQGTGA. Trimming removed 5 bases from V and 6 bases from J, with 18 bases in between. The CDR3 covers 15 residues.

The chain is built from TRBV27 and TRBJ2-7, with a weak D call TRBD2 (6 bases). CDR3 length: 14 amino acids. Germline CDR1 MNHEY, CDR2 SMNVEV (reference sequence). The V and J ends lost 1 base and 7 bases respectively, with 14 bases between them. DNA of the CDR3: TGTGCCAGCAGTTTATGGGCGGGATTTGATGAGCAGTACTTC. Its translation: CASSLWAGFDEQYF.

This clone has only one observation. CDR3 loop: CASGTSGEQETQYF. The CDR3, as DNA: TGTGCCAGCGGGACTAGCGGGGAACAAGAGACCCAGTACTTC. This chain joins TRBV7-9 and TRBJ2-5; 13 bases align to TRBD2. CDR3 length: 14 residues. After removal of 8 bases from V and 2 bases from J, the junction contained 2 bases not matched to a gene. Germline V gene sequence: CDR1 SEHNR, CDR2 FQNEAQ (reference sequence).

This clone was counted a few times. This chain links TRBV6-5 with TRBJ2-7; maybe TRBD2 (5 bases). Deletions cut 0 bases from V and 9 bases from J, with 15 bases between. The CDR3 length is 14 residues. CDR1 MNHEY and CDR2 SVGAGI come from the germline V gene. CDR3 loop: CASSYSGRGLGQYF. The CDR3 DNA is TGTGCCAGCAGTTACTCGGGTCGGGGTCTTGGGCAGTACTTC.

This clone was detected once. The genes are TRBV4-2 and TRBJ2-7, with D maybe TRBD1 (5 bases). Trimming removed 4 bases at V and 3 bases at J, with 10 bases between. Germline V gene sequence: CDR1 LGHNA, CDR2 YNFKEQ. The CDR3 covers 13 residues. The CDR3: CASSRSGLYEQYF. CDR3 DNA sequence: TGTGCCAGCAGCCGTTCAGGGCTCTACGAGCAGTACTTC.

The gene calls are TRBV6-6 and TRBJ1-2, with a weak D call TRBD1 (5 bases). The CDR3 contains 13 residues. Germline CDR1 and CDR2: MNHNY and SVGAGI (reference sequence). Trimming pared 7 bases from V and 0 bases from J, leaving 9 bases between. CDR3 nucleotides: TGTGCCAGCACCAGACAGTCTAACTATGGCTACACCTTC. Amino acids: CASTRQSNYGYTF.

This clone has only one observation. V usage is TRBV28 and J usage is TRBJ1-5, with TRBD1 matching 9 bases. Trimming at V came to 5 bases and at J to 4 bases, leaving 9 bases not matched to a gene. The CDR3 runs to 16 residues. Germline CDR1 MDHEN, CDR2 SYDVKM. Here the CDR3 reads CASSQPPGQGNQPQHF. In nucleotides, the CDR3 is TGTGCCAGCAGTCAACCTCCGGGACAGGGTAATCAGCCCCAGCATTTT.

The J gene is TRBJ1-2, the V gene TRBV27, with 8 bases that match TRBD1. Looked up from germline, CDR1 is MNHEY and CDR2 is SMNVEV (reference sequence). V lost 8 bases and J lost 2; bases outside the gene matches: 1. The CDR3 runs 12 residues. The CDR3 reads CASGTGNYGYTF. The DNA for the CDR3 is TGTGCCAGCGGGACAGGAAACTATGGCTACACCTTC.

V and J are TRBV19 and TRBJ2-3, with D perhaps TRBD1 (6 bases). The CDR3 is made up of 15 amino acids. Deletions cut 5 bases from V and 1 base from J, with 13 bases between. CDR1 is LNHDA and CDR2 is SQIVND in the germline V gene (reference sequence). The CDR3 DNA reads TGTGCCAGTAGTGACGGACAGTCCCGCACAGATACGCAGTATTTT. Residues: CASSDGQSRTDTQYF. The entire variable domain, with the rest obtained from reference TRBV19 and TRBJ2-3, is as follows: DGGITQSPKYLFRKEGQNVTLSCEQNLNHDAMYWYRQDPGQGLRLIYYSQIVNDFQKGDIAEGYSVSREKKESFPLTVTSAQKNPTAFYLCASSDGQSRTDTQYFGPGTRLTVL.